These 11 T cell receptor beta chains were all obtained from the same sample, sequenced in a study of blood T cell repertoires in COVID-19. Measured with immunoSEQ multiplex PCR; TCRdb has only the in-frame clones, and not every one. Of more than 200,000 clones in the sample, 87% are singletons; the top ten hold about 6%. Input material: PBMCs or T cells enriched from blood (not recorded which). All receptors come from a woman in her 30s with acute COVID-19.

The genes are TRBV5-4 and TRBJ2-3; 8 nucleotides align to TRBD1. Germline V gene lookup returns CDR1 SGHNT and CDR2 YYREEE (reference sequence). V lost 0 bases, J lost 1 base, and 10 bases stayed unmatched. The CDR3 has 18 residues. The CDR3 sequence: CASSLAPGQVSGTDTQYF. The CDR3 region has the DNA TGTGCCAGCAGCTTGGCCCCGGGACAGGTCAGTGGCACAGATACGCAGTATTTT. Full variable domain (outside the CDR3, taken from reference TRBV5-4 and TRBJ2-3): ETGVTQSPTHLIKTRGQQVTLRCSSQSGHNTVSWYQQALGQGPQFIFQYYREEENGRGNFPPRFSGLQFPNYSSELNVNALELDDSALYLCASSLAPGQVSGTDTQYFGPGTRLTVL.

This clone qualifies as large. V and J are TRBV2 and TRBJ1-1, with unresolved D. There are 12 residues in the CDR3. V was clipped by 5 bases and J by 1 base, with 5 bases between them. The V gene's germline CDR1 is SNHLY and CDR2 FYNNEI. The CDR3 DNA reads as TGTGCCAGCAGTTCGGGGAACACTGAAGCTTTCTTT. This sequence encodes CASSSGNTEAFF.

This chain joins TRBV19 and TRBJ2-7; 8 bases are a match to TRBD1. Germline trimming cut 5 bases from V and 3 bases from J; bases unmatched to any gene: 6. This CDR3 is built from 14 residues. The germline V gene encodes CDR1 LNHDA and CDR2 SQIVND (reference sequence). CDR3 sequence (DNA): TGTGCCAGTAGTCTACAGGGGGGAGACTACGAGCAGTACTTC. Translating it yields CASSLQGGDYEQYF.

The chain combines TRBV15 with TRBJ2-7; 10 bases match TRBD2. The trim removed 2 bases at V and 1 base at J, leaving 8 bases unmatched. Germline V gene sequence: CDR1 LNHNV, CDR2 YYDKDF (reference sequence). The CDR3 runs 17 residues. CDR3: CATSRLAGVIRSYEQYF. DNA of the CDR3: TGTGCCACCAGCAGACTAGCGGGAGTTATCCGGTCCTACGAGCAGTACTTC.

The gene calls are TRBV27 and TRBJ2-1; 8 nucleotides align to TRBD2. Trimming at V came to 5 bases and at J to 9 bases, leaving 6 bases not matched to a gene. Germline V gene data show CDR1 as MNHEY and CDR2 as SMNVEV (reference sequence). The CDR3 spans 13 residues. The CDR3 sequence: CASSRTSLSEQFF. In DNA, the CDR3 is TGTGCCAGCAGTCGGACTAGCCTCAGTGAGCAGTTCTTC.

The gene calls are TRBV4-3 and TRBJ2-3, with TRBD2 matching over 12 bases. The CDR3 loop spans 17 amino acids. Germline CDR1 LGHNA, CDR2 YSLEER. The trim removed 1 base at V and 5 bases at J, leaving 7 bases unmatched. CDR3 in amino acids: CASSQGLTSGRIDTQYF. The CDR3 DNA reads TGCGCCAGCAGCCAAGGCCTGACTAGCGGGAGAATAGATACGCAGTATTTT.

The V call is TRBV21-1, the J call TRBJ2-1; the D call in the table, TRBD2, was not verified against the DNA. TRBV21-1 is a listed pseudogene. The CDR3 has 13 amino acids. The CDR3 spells CASSKWKETKQFF. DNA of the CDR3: TGTGCCAGCAGCAAATGGAAGGAGACTAAGCAGTTCTTC.

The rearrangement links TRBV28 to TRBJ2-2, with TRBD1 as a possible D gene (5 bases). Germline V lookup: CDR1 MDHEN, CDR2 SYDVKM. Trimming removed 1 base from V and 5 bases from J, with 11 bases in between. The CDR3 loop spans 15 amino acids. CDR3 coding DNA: TGTGCCAGCAGTTTATACAGGTCTCGAACCGGGGAGCTGTTTTTT. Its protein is CASSLYRSRTGELFF.

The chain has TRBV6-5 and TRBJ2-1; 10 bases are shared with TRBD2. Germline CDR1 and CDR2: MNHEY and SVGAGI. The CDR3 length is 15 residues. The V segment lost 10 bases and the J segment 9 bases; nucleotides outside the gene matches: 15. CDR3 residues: CATGLSGLASGEQFF. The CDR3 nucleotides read TGTGCCACCGGATTATCGGGACTAGCGAGTGGTGAGCAGTTCTTC.

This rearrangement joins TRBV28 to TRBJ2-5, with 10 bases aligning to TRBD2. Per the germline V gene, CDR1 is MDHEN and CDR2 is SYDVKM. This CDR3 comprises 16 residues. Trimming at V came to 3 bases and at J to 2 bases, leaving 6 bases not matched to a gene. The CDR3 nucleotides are TGTGCCAGCAGTTTGCAGCGGGGGGGGAGGCAAGAGACCCAGTACTTC. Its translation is CASSLQRGGRQETQYF.

The CDR3 DNA follows: TGTGCCAGCAGCCAACTTCAAGAATCCTACGAGCAGTACTTC. This encodes CASSQLQESYEQYF. The gene calls are TRBV9 and TRBJ2-7; D uncertain. The CDR3 covers 14 residues. V was cut by 4 bases and J by 1 base, with 12 bases left in between. Germline-derived CDR1 and CDR2 are SGDLS and YYNGEE.